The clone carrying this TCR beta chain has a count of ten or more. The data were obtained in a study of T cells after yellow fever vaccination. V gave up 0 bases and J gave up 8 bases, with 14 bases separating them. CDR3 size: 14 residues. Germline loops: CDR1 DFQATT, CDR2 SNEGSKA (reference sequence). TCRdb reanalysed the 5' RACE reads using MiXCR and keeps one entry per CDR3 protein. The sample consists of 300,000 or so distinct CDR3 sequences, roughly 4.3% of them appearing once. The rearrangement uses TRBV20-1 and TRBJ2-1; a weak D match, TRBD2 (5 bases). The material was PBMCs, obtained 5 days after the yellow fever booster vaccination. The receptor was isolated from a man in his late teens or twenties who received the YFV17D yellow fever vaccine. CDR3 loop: CSARDYISADEQFF. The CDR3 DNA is TGCAGTGCTAGAGATTATATTAGCGCGGATGAGCAGTTCTTC.